This T cell receptor (beta chain) appears in the sequencing data of a study of blood T cells in healthy people across ages. Trimming took off 6 bases at V and 2 bases at J, with 28 bases between the two ends. The V gene's germline CDR1 is DFQATT and CDR2 SNEGSKA (reference sequence). The CDR3 spans 18 residues. The authors extracted at least 6 micrograms of total RNA per sample. PCR was performed a second time for about 6 to 11 cycles using a sample-barcoded 5' primer and a J-beta primer mix. TCRdb processed the 5' RACE reads anew with MiXCR; each CDR3 protein has one entry. The data show about 830,000 distinct CDR3 sequences, approximately 65% seen once.

The material sequenced was blood. The chain is built from TRBV20-1 and TRBJ1-2; maybe TRBD1 (6 bases). The receptor was derived from a man aged 30 to 45 in good health. The CDR3 DNA reads TGCAGTGCCAGGGCCGGAGTTGAACAGGGTCGACCGAACTATGGCTACACCTTC. This sequence encodes CSARAGVEQGRPNYGYTF.